Listed here are 30 T cell receptor beta chains from one sample, sequenced in a study of Tregs in tolerant kidney transplant recipients. TCRdb's copy holds only in-frame clones and misses some; the assay was immunoSEQ multiplex PCR. The sample yields roughly 250,000 clones, about 86% seen once. The specimen was CD4+ T cells from blood. These receptors were obtained from a human donor in good health.

The chain links TRBV5-1 to TRBJ2-5; D unclear. The closer fit of TRBJ2-7 to the DNA end suggests the J call may be wrong. Germline V CDR1 and CDR2: SGHRS, YFSETQ. The CDR3 is made up of 11 amino acids. CDR3 sequence: CASSFGDEQYF. CDR3 nucleotide sequence: TGCGCCAGCAGCTTTGGAGACGAGCAGTACTTC.

The J gene is TRBJ1-5, the V gene TRBV27; no clear D gene. Germline CDR1 reads MNHEY; CDR2 reads SMNVEV (reference sequence). The CDR3 sequence is 16 residues long. Trimming took 6 bases from V and 3 from J, leaving 18 bases between them. The CDR3 bases are TGTGCCAGCAGCCCCCCTGGCCGGGGTATCAATCAGCCCCAGCATTTT. Translated, it gives CASSPPGRGINQPQHF.

The rearrangement links TRBV7-2 to TRBJ2-2, with 10 bases lining up with TRBD2. The CDR3 runs to 16 residues. CDR1 is SGHTA and CDR2 is FQGNSA in the germline V gene. Trimming removed 1 base from V and 6 bases from J; junction bases left unmatched: 5. The CDR3: CASSLDLAGVAGELFF. CDR3 in DNA: TGTGCCAGCAGCTTAGACCTAGCGGGAGTGGCCGGGGAGCTGTTTTTT.

This chain uses TRBV25-1 with TRBJ2-1, with 9 nucleotides matching TRBD2. The trim removed 9 bases at V and 4 bases at J, leaving 10 bases unmatched. This CDR3 is 15 amino acids long. Germline-derived CDR1 and CDR2 are MGHDK and SYGVNS. The CDR3 DNA reads as TGTGCCAGTAGGGTGGCGGGAGGGGAGTACAATGAGCAGTTCTTC. It encodes CASRVAGGEYNEQFF.

This rearrangement joins TRBV13 to TRBJ2-5, with 10 bases that match TRBD1. Per the germline V gene, CDR1 is PRHDT and CDR2 is FYEKMQ (reference sequence). V dropped 4 bases and J dropped 11; count of bases not matched to a gene: 10. This CDR3 has 14 residues. The CDR3 spells CASSSRQGAQEQYF. The DNA for the CDR3 is TGTGCCAGCAGCTCCCGACAGGGGGCCCAGGAGCAGTACTTC.

The rearrangement links TRBV30 to TRBJ1-1; no reliable D call. CDR3 length equals 13 residues. Germline CDR1 reads GTSNPN; CDR2 reads SVGIG (reference sequence). V dropped 0 bases and J dropped 4 bases, with 9 bases sitting between them. The CDR3 nucleotides read TGTGCCTGGAGTGTGGTGGGTCCCACTGAAGCTTTCTTT. It specifies CAWSVVGPTEAFF.

This chain joins TRBV18 and TRBJ1-2; 10 nucleotides align to TRBD1. V gave up 4 bases and J gave up 3 bases; unmatched junction bases: 8. The CDR3 runs to 16 residues. Looked up from germline, CDR1 is KGHSH and CDR2 is LQKENI. The CDR3 DNA reads as TGTGCCAGCTCACTAACGACAGGGGGCCGGGACTATGGCTACACCTTC. Residues: CASSLTTGGRDYGYTF.

The V and J genes are TRBV7-2 and TRBJ1-3, with TRBD1 as a possible D gene (6 bases). Between the trimmed V and J ends, which lost 1 base and 3 bases, there was a span of 13 bases. Germline CDR1 SGHTA, CDR2 FQGNSA. The CDR3 runs 16 residues. The CDR3 reads CASSLGGRGGGNTIYF. The CDR3 region has the DNA TGTGCCAGCAGCTTAGGGGGCAGGGGAGGTGGAAACACCATATATTTT.

The CDR3 loop reads CASSGLVSGANVLTF. CDR3 coding DNA: TGCGCCAGCTCGGGACTAGTCTCTGGGGCCAACGTCCTGACTTTC. The chain recombines TRBV5-1 with TRBJ2-6, with 8 bases that match TRBD2. This CDR3 is built from 15 residues. With 7 bases clipped from V and 0 bases from J, the junction kept 3 bases outside the gene matches. Germline CDR1 SGHRS, CDR2 YFSETQ.

This clone occurred once. The chain combines TRBV7-9 with TRBJ2-5; unclear D gene. The V end lost 3 bases, the J end lost 5 bases, and 10 bases lay between the germline ends. The germline CDR1 and CDR2 sequences are SEHNR and FQNEAQ (reference sequence). This CDR3 contains 13 residues. This chain's CDR3 is CASSFLARETQYF. The DNA for the CDR3 is TGTGCCAGCAGCTTTTTAGCTCGCGAGACCCAGTACTTC.

This clone was seen only a few times. The chain carries TRBV2 and TRBJ1-5; D may be TRBD1 (6 bases). Trimming pared 6 bases from V and 1 base from J, leaving 13 bases between. This CDR3 contains 15 residues. The germline V gene encodes CDR1 SNHLY and CDR2 FYNNEI. The CDR3 is CASRAQGMSNQPQHF. The CDR3 coding sequence is TGTGCCAGCAGGGCTCAGGGGATGAGCAATCAGCCCCAGCATTTT.

The rearrangement joins TRBV10-3 to TRBJ2-7; weak D call: TRBD2 (6 bases). This CDR3 has 13 residues. The germline V and J ends were trimmed by 11 bases and 1 base, with 15 bases remaining between them. Germline CDR1 ENHRY, CDR2 SYGVKD. The CDR3 DNA reads TGTGCCGGAGGAGGAGGGCCATCCTACGAGCAGTACTTC. It encodes CAGGGGPSYEQYF.

Worth noting for this clone: Other DNA sequences in this specimen translate into the identical CDR3. This chain joins TRBV30 and TRBJ1-1; a weak D match, TRBD1 (6 bases). Germline V lookup: CDR1 GTSNPN, CDR2 SVGIG (reference sequence). The CDR3 has 13 residues. Trimming cost V 2 bases and J 3 bases, with 10 bases left between them. CDR3: CAWSQGRDTEAFF. The CDR3 coding sequence is TGTGCCTGGAGTCAGGGGCGGGACACTGAAGCTTTCTTT.

The chain recombines TRBV4-2 with TRBJ2-5, with a tentative D call TRBD1 (6 bases). The CDR3 is 17 residues long. Germline V CDR1 and CDR2: LGHNA, YNFKEQ. V was clipped by 0 bases and J by 4 bases, with 18 bases between them. CDR3 sequence (DNA): TGTGCCAGCAGCCAAGATAACCGGGGCAGGGGCGGAGAGACCCAGTACTTC. It translates to CASSQDNRGRGGETQYF.

The rearrangement joins TRBV7-8 to TRBJ1-3, with a tentative D call TRBD1 (6 bases). V lost 5 bases, J lost 3 bases, and 17 bases lay in between. The CDR3 loop spans 16 amino acids. Germline loops: CDR1 SGHVS, CDR2 FQNEAQ. The CDR3 nucleotides read TGTGCCAGCAGCCTGGAACGGGGGGCTAGTGGAAACACCATATATTTT. It specifies CASSLERGASGNTIYF.

The CDR3: CASSYARASDTQYF. In nucleotides, the CDR3 is TGTGCCAGCAGTTACGCTCGGGCCTCAGATACGCAGTATTTT. The rearrangement uses TRBV6-5 and TRBJ2-3, with D uncertain. Trimming removed 2 bases from V and 4 bases from J, with 10 bases in between. Per the germline V gene, CDR1 is MNHEY and CDR2 is SVGAGI. The CDR3 covers 14 residues.

CDR3 nucleotides: TGTGCCAGCAGTCTGGCTAGCGGGCCGGATACGCAGTATTTT. This translates into CASSLASGPDTQYF. The chain employs TRBV6-6 and TRBJ2-3; 8 bases are a match to TRBD2. V was clipped by 5 bases and J by 6 bases; unmatched bases: 7. This CDR3 contains 14 residues. In germline, CDR1 is MNHNY, CDR2 SVGAGI (reference sequence).

The rearrangement links TRBV27 to TRBJ1-2; no clear D gene. V lost 0 bases to trimming and J lost 7 bases, with 9 bases between them. CDR1 and CDR2 (germline): MNHEY, SMNVEV (reference sequence). This CDR3 is built from 13 residues. DNA for the CDR3: TGTGCCAGCAGTTTATCGCGGGGAGGTGGCTACACCTTC. As protein: CASSLSRGGGYTF.

V gene TRBV15 combines with J gene TRBJ2-3, with 8 nucleotides matching TRBD2. CDR1 and CDR2 (germline): LNHNV, YYDKDF (reference sequence). The CDR3 contains 18 residues. The V and J ends lost 0 bases and 2 bases, in that order; junction bases with no gene match: 10. DNA for the CDR3: TGTGCCACCAGCAGAGAGGTGCATGGGCGGGAGGACACAGATACGCAGTATTTT. Translated: CATSREVHGREDTDTQYF.

The chain uses TRBV4-2 and TRBJ2-5; weak D call: TRBD2 (5 bases). V lost 3 bases, J lost 4 bases, and 15 bases lay in between. The CDR3 is made up of 15 amino acids. CDR1 LGHNA and CDR2 YNFKEQ come from the germline V gene. The CDR3 bases are TGTGCCAGCAGCCAGCGGGCTCTCGACGGAGAGACCCAGTACTTC. It translates to CASSQRALDGETQYF.

The chain links TRBV7-2 to TRBJ2-3, with 11 bases lining up with TRBD2. J was trimmed by 4 bases and V by 1 base; bases with no gene match: 7. The CDR3 is made up of 17 amino acids. CDR1 SGHTA and CDR2 FQGNSA come from the germline V gene. The CDR3 sequence is CASSLVLAGVGADTQYF. CDR3 nucleotide sequence: TGTGCCAGCAGCTTAGTACTAGCGGGAGTTGGGGCAGATACGCAGTATTTT.

This clone has only one observation. The V and J genes are TRBV5-4 and TRBJ2-7, with D possibly matching TRBD1 (6 bases). The CDR3 length is 18 residues. V lost 0 bases and J lost 2, with 21 bases in between. The germline V gene encodes CDR1 SGHNT and CDR2 YYREEE (reference sequence). CDR3 region: CASSLGQFRDIRTYEQYF. Here the CDR3 DNA reads TGTGCCAGCAGCTTGGGACAATTCCGGGACATAAGGACCTACGAGCAGTACTTC.

This sequence joins TRBV9 and TRBJ2-2; the D gene is possibly TRBD1 (5 bases). Germline CDR1 reads SGDLS; CDR2 reads YYNGEE. Trimming removed 0 bases at V and 3 bases at J, with 18 bases between. The CDR3 has 18 amino acids. CDR3 protein: CASSVEETEMKHTGELFF. As DNA, the CDR3 is TGTGCCAGCAGCGTAGAGGAGACAGAAATGAAACACACCGGGGAGCTGTTTTTT.

The chain employs TRBV6-5 and TRBJ2-7; D is possibly TRBD1 (6 bases). Germline V lookup: CDR1 MNHEY, CDR2 SVGAGI. This CDR3 has 15 amino acids. Trimming removed 6 bases from V and 3 bases from J, with 18 bases in between. CDR3 protein: CASSPRAGVLYEQYF. For the CDR3, the DNA is TGTGCCAGCAGCCCAAGGGCAGGGGTTCTCTACGAGCAGTACTTC.

This clone was found a few times. The rearrangement joins TRBV7-9 to TRBJ2-7, with TRBD2 matching 16 bases. V lost 5 bases and J lost 8; bases outside the gene matches: 12. Germline CDR1 and CDR2: SEHNR and FQNEAQ (reference sequence). CDR3 size: 17 residues. The CDR3 DNA reads as TGTGCCAGCAGCCCTACCGGGACTAGCGGGGGGGCCAACCAGCAGTACTTC. It codes for CASSPTGTSGGANQQYF. Together with reference TRBV7-9 and TRBJ2-7, the CDR3 gives the full variable domain: DTGVSQNPRHKITKRGQNVTFRCDPISEHNRLYWYRQTLGQGPEFLTYFQNEAQLEKSRLLSDRFSAERPKGSFSTLEIQRTEQGDSAMYLCASSPTGTSGGANQQYFGPGTRLTVT.

The chain recombines TRBV7-2 with TRBJ2-7; a weak D match, TRBD2 (6 bases). This CDR3 is built from 14 residues. CDR1 SGHTA and CDR2 FQGNSA come from the germline V gene. The V end was cut by 5 bases, the J end by 2 bases, with 13 bases between. The CDR3 sequence is CASSLGTGPYEQYF. In nucleotides, the CDR3 is TGTGCCAGCAGCCTCGGGACTGGACCCTACGAGCAGTACTTC. Supplemented by reference TRBV7-2 and TRBJ2-7, the full variable domain reads GAGVSQSPSNKVTEKGKDVELRCDPISGHTALYWYRQSLGQGLEFLIYFQGNSAPDKSGLPSDRFSAERTGGSVSTLTIQRTQQEDSAVYLCASSLGTGPYEQYFGPGTRLTVT.

This rearrangement joins TRBV5-4 to TRBJ2-6; D tentatively fits TRBD1 or TRBD2 (6 bases each). The CDR3 has 17 residues. Germline V gene lookup returns CDR1 SGHNT and CDR2 YYREEE (reference sequence). Trimming cost V 7 bases and J 0 bases, with 17 bases left between them. The DNA for the CDR3 is TGTGCCAGCCCCCCCGAGAGGGGGGTCTCTGGGGCCAACGTCCTGACTTTC. It encodes CASPPERGVSGANVLTF.

The rearrangement uses TRBV19 and TRBJ1-5; the match to TRBD1 covers 7 bases. The junction had 8 bases not matched to a gene; V was cut back by 2 bases and J by 4 bases. The CDR3 spans 16 residues. Germline V gene sequence: CDR1 LNHDA, CDR2 SQIVND (reference sequence). The CDR3 DNA reads TGTGCCAGTAGTATACGGGGCCAGGGGGATAATCAGCCCCAGCATTTT. Translated: CASSIRGQGDNQPQHF.

This sequence joins TRBV6-1 and TRBJ1-3, with 9 bases identical to TRBD1. J was trimmed by 0 bases and V by 5 bases; bases with no gene match: 2. Germline CDR1 reads MNHNS; CDR2 reads SASEGT. The CDR3 has 15 amino acids. CDR3 amino acids: CASSTGGASGNTIYF. Here the CDR3 DNA reads TGTGCCAGCAGTACAGGGGGCGCCTCTGGAAACACCATATATTTT.

The chain links TRBV5-1 to TRBJ1-3; D is uncertain. Between the trimmed V and J ends, which lost 4 bases and 1 base, there was a span of 21 bases. Per the germline V gene, CDR1 is SGHRS and CDR2 is YFSETQ. The CDR3 length is 18 residues. In nucleotides, the CDR3 is TGCGCCAGCAGCCCGAGTATTCCCCTAGGCAGTTCTGGAAACACCATATATTTT. Residues: CASSPSIPLGSSGNTIYF.